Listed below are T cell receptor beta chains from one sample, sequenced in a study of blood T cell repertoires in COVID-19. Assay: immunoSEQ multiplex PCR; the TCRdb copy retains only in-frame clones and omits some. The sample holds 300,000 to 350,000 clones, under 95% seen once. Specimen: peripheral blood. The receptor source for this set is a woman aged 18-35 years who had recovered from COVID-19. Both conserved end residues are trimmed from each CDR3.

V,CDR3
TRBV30,AWSPRGFFNYGYT
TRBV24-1,ATSDGGQGSDQPQH
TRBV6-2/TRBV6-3,ASSQLGLAGEETQY
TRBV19,ASSLGHQSYGYT
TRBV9,ASSPRGQNTGELF
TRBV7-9,ASSHQTLAGGPSGNEQF
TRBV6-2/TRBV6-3,ASSYYSFSYNSPLH
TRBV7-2,ASSPHGGGRETQY
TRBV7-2,ASSLDRVSGNTIY
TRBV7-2,ASSPSPAGELF
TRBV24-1,ATSDLPARFSEQF